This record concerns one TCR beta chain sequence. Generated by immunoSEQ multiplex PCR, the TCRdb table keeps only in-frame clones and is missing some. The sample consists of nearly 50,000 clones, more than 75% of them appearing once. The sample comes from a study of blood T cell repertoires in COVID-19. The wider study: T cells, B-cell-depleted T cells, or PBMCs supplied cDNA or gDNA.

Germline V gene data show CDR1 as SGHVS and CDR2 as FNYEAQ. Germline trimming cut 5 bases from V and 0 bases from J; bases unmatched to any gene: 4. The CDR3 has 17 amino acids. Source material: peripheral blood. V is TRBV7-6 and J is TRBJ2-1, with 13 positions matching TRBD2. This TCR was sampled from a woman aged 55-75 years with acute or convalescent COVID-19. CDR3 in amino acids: CASSPGTSGVSYNEQFF. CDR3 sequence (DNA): TGTGCCAGCAGCCCCGGGACTAGCGGGGTCTCCTACAATGAGCAGTTCTTC. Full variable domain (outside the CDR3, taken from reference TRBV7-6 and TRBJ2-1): GAGVSQSPRYKVTKRGQDVALRCDPISGHVSLYWYRQALGQGPEFLTYFNYEAQQDKSGLPNDRFSAERPEGSISTLTIQRTEQRDSAMYRCASSPGTSGVSYNEQFFGPGTRLTVL.